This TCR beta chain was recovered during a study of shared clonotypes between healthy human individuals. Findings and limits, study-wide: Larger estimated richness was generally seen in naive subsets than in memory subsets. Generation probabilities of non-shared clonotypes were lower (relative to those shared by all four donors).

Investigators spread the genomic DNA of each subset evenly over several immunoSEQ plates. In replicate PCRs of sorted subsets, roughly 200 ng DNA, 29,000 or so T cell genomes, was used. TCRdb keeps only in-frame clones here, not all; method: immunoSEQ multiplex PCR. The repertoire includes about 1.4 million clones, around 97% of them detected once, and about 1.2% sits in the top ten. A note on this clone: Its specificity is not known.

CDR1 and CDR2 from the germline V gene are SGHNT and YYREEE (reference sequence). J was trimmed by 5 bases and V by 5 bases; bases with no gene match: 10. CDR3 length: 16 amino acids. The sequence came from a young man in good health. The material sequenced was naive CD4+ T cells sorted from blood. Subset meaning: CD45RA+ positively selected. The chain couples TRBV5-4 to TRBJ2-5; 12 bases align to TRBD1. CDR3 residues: CASRLGTGGSRETQYF. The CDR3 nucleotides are TGTGCCAGCAGACTCGGGACAGGGGGCTCCCGGGAGACCCAGTACTTC.